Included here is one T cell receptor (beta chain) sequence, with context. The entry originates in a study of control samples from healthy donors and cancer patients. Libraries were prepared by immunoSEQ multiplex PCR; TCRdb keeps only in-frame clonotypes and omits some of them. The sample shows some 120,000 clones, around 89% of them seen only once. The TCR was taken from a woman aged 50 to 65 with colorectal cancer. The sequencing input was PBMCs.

Here the CDR3 reads CASSYDGHQNYGYTF. The CDR3, as DNA: TGTGCCAGCAGTTATGACGGACACCAGAACTATGGCTACACCTTC. The chain combines TRBV6-5 with TRBJ1-2; weak D call: TRBD1 (5 bases). V lost 3 bases and J 2 bases, leaving 13 bases between the germline ends. The CDR3 is 15 residues long. Germline CDR1 is MNHEY and CDR2 is SVGAGI.